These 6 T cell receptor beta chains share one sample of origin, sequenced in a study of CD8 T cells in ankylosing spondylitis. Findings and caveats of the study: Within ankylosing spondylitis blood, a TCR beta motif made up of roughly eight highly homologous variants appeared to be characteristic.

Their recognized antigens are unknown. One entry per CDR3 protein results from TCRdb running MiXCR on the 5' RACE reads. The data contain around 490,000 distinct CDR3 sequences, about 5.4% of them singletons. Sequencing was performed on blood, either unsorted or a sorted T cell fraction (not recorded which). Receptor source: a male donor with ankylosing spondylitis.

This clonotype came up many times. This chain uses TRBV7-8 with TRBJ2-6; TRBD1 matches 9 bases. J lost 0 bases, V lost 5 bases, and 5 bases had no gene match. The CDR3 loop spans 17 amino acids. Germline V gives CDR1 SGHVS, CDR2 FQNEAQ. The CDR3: CASSTTGGVSGANVLTF. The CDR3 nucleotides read TGTGCCAGCAGCACCACAGGGGGCGTCTCTGGGGCCAACGTCCTGACTTTC.

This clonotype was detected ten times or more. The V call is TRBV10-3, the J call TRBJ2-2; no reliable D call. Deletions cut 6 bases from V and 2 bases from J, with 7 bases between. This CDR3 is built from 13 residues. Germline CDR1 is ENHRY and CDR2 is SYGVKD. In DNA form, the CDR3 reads TGTGCCATCAGCTGGGGAAACACCGGGGAGCTGTTTTTT. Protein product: CAISWGNTGELFF.

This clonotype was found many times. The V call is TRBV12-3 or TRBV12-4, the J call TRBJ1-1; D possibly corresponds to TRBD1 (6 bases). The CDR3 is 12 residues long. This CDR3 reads CVAQGQFSEAFF. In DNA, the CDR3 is TGTGTAGCTCAGGGGCAGTTTTCTGAAGCTTTCTTT.

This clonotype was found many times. The CDR3 loop is CASSLKVDEAFF. In DNA, the CDR3 is TGTGCCAGCAGTTTAAAAGTTGATGAAGCTTTCTTT. This chain connects TRBV12-3 or TRBV12-4 to TRBJ1-1; D unclear. The CDR3 loop spans 12 amino acids. V was shortened by 2 bases and J by 7 bases, with 8 bases between the two germline ends.

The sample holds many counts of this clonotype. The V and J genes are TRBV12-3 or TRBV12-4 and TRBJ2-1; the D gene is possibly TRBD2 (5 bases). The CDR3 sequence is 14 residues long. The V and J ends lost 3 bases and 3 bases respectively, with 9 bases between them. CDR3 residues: CASSFADFYNEQFF. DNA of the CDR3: TGTGCCAGCAGTTTTGCGGACTTCTACAATGAGCAGTTCTTC.

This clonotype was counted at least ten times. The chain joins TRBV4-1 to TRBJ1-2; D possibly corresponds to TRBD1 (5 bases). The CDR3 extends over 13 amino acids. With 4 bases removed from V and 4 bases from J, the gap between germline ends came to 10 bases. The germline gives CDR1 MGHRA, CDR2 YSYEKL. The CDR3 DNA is TGCGCCAGCAGCCCAAGACAGCGCTATGGCTACACCTTC. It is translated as CASSPRQRYGYTF.